What follows is one T cell receptor beta chain and its context. Its specificity is unknown. This sample was included in a study of identical twins. Among all donors, each was a healthy Caucasian. Study-wide points: Alpha sequences out of frame and shared by twins had excess low generation probability. Abundant beta clonotypes from cord blood bore fewer insertions; memory repertoires lacked this pattern.

The CDR3 is 15 amino acids. Looked up from germline, CDR1 is SGHVS and CDR2 is FQNEAQ. V shed 5 bases and J 3 bases; nucleotides not matched to a gene: 7. TCRdb reanalysed the 5' RACE reads using MiXCR and keeps one entry per CDR3 protein. The repertoire holds about 480,000 distinct CDR3 sequences, with over 12% as singletons. These sequences were also reported in another study, on yellow fever vaccine responses in identical twins.

The receptor was isolated from a woman aged 18-29 years in good health. The chain joins TRBV7-8 to TRBJ2-1; 7 nucleotides agree with TRBD2. Material: CD4+ T cells sorted from blood. The CDR3 DNA follows: TGTGCCAGCAGCCCGCTAGCGGCGGACTACAATGAGCAGTTCTTC. It is translated as CASSPLAADYNEQFF. The whole variable domain, remainder taken from reference TRBV7-8 and TRBJ2-1, is GAGVSQSPRYKVAKRGQDVALRCDPISGHVSLFWYQQALGQGPEFLTYFQNEAQLDKSGLPSDRFFAERPEGSVSTLKIQRTQQEDSAVYLCASSPLAADYNEQFFGPGTRLTVL.